Below, 13 T cell receptor beta chains from the same sample are listed, as sequenced in a study of cytomegalovirus exposure and HLA in healthy donors. The primer mix had 60 Vbeta and 13 Jbeta primers. TCRdb's table, derived via immunoSEQ multiplex PCR, lists solely in-frame clones and lacks some. The repertoire holds 210,000 or so clones, with approximately 84% as singletons. Sequenced sample: PBMCs. The source is a woman aged 40 to 50 in good health and CMV-seronegative.

V usage is TRBV5-1 and J usage is TRBJ2-3; TRBD2 matches at 7 bases. CDR1 SGHRS and CDR2 YFSETQ come from the germline V gene. This CDR3 contains 15 residues. With V trimmed by 3 bases and J by 2 bases, 6 bases remained unmatched. CDR3 in amino acids: CASSSTSVDTDTQYF. CDR3 in DNA: TGCGCCAGCAGCTCAACTAGCGTGGACACAGATACGCAGTATTTT.

This chain connects TRBV7-2 to TRBJ1-1, with D unresolved. CDR1 and CDR2 from the germline V gene are SGHTA and FQGNSA. CDR3 size: 14 residues. V was clipped by 5 bases and J by 3 bases, with 13 bases between them. The CDR3: CASSPRSGYTEAFF. CDR3 coding DNA: TGTGCCAGCAGCCCCCGATCCGGTTACACTGAAGCTTTCTTT.

This chain connects TRBV7-9 to TRBJ2-5, with TRBD2 identical over 10 bases. Germline assignment: CDR1 SEHNR and CDR2 FQNEAQ (reference sequence). Trimming at V came to 4 bases and at J to 4 bases, leaving 3 bases not matched to a gene. The CDR3 totals 14 residues. The CDR3 sequence is CASSSRTSGETQYF. The CDR3 DNA reads TGTGCCAGCAGCTCCCGGACTAGCGGAGAGACCCAGTACTTC.

Comments on this clone: Other DNA sequences in the sample encode the same CDR3. The rearrangement joins TRBV9 to TRBJ1-5; a weak D match, TRBD1 (6 bases). Looked up from germline, CDR1 is SGDLS and CDR2 is YYNGEE. This CDR3 is built from 14 residues. V lost 0 bases and J 2 bases, leaving 6 bases between the germline ends. CDR3 nucleotide sequence: TGTGCCAGCAGCGTAGGACAGGGCAATCAGCCCCAGCATTTT. Translated, it gives CASSVGQGNQPQHF.

This sequence joins TRBV2 and TRBJ2-7; possibly TRBD2 for D (6 bases). The CDR3 extends over 15 amino acids. The V gene lost 3 bases and the J gene lost 3 bases, with 15 bases spanning the gap. Germline CDR1 and CDR2: SNHLY and FYNNEI. CDR3 DNA: TGTGCCAGCAGTGAGTCCGGGACTCAATACTACGAGCAGTACTTC. Protein product: CASSESGTQYYEQYF.

The chain links TRBV18 to TRBJ1-4; 11 positions agree with TRBD1. V shed 0 bases and J 3 bases; nucleotides not matched to a gene: 6. There are 18 residues in the CDR3. Per germline, CDR1 KGHSH and CDR2 LQKENI. CDR3 sequence (DNA): TGTGCCAGCTCACCACCTATTGGACAGGGGGCGGCTAATGAAAAACTGTTTTTT. It is translated as CASSPPIGQGAANEKLFF.

The chain uses TRBV28 and TRBJ1-3, with D maybe TRBD1 (6 bases). This CDR3 is 14 amino acids long. The germline V gene encodes CDR1 MDHEN and CDR2 SYDVKM. The V end was cut by 6 bases, the J end by 4 bases, with 13 bases between. The CDR3 loop is CASRPTGLGNTIYF. The CDR3 bases are TGTGCCAGCAGACCAACAGGGTTGGGAAACACCATATATTTT.

The V gene is TRBV9, the J gene TRBJ2-3; 9 nucleotides line up with TRBD1. Germline V gives CDR1 SGDLS, CDR2 YYNGEE. The trim removed 4 bases at V and 3 bases at J, leaving 12 bases unmatched. The CDR3 sequence is 17 residues long. The CDR3 region is CASSLTPPGQGTDTQYF. The CDR3 DNA sequence: TGTGCCAGCAGCCTGACGCCTCCGGGACAGGGAACAGATACGCAGTATTTT. Full variable domain (missing parts from reference TRBV9 and TRBJ2-3): DSGVTQTPKHLITATGQRVTLRCSPRSGDLSVYWYQQSLDQGLQFLIQYYNGEERAKGNILERFSAQQFPDLHSELNLSSLELGDSALYFCASSLTPPGQGTDTQYFGPGTRLTVL.

The gene calls are TRBV5-1 and TRBJ2-3, with 10 bases identical to TRBD2. Per germline, CDR1 SGHRS and CDR2 YFSETQ. J was trimmed by 2 bases and V by 0 bases; bases with no gene match: 15. This CDR3 spans 20 amino acids. DNA for the CDR3: TGCGCCAGCAGCTTGGTGGCAGTGGGTAGCGGGGGGATGCACACAGATACGCAGTATTTT. Its protein product is CASSLVAVGSGGMHTDTQYF.

The chain employs TRBV19 and TRBJ1-4; D might be TRBD1 (6 bases). Germline V gives CDR1 LNHDA, CDR2 SQIVND (reference sequence). The CDR3 has 14 amino acids. Trimming left V 7 bases short and J 6 bases short, with 15 bases between. The CDR3 sequence is CASTRTAEDEKLFF. The CDR3 DNA sequence: TGTGCCAGTACTCGGACAGCGGAGGATGAAAAACTGTTTTTT.

The gene calls are TRBV11-3 and TRBJ2-5; D not resolved. The length of the CDR3 is 15 residues. The germline V gene has CDR1 SGHNT and CDR2 YENEEA. V lost 5 bases to trimming and J lost 2 bases, with 15 bases between them. The CDR3 loop is CASSPPPRGQETQYF. In DNA form, the CDR3 reads TGTGCCAGCAGCCCTCCCCCCCGAGGACAAGAGACCCAGTACTTC. The variable domain in full, completed from reference TRBV11-3 and TRBJ2-5, reads EAGVVQSPRYKIIEKKQPVAFWCNPISGHNTLYWYLQNLGQGPELLIRYENEEAVDDSQLPKDRFSAERLKGVDSTLKIQPAELGDSAVYLCASSPPPRGQETQYFGPGTRLLVL.

The J gene is TRBJ2-7, the V gene TRBV10-3, with 11 bases aligning to TRBD2. Germline assignment: CDR1 ENHRY and CDR2 SYGVKD. The CDR3 length is 14 residues. Unmatched junction bases numbered 0, after V lost 3 bases and J lost 2 bases. As DNA, the CDR3 is TGTGCCATCAGTGATAGCGGGGGGGCCTACGAGCAGTACTTC. Residues: CAISDSGGAYEQYF.

This rearrangement joins TRBV6-5 to TRBJ2-5; D perhaps matches TRBD2 (6 bases). V lost 1 base, J lost 3 bases, and 12 bases lay in between. This CDR3 spans 15 amino acids. CDR1 is MNHEY, CDR2 SVGAGI, per germline. CDR3 bases: TGTGCCAGCAGTTACTTGGTGGGGAGGAAAGAGACCCAGTACTTC. Translation: CASSYLVGRKETQYF.